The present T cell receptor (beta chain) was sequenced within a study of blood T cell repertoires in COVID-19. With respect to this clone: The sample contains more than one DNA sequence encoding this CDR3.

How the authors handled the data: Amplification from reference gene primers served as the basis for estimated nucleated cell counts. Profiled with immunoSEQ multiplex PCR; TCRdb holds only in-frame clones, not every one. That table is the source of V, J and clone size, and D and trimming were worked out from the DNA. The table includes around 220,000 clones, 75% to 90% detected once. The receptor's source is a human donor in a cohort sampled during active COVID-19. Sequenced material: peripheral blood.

The CDR3, as DNA: TGTGCCAGCAGCTTAGCAGGGGCCAACTATGGCTACACCTTC. This translates into CASSLAGANYGYTF. The chain links TRBV11-2 to TRBJ1-2; D may be TRBD1 (6 bases). The CDR3 runs 14 residues. Trimming left V 1 base short and J 2 bases short, with 8 bases between. Germline values: CDR1 SGHAT, CDR2 FQNNGV.